These 21 T cell receptor beta chains share one sample of origin, sequenced in a study of breast tumors, draining lymph nodes, adjacent tissues. MiXCR, run by TCRdb on the multiplex PCR reads, gives a single entry per CDR3 protein. The table has about 300,000 distinct CDR3 sequences, over 25% seen once. Axillary draining lymph nodes of breast cancer patients supplied the node samples. Sequenced sample: axillary lymph node tissue. These receptors were taken from a female donor with breast cancer. Some clones in this sample may be carry-over from other donors' samples.

This clonotype has ten or more counts. The chain links TRBV15 to TRBJ2-7; 7 bases align to TRBD1. Germline CDR1 and CDR2: LNHNV and YYDKDF (reference sequence). This CDR3 has 15 amino acids. J gave up 2 bases and V 0 bases, and 4 bases lay outside the gene matches. The CDR3 loop reads CATSRDKGTAYEQYF. The DNA for the CDR3 is TGTGCCACCAGCAGAGATAAAGGGACAGCCTACGAGCAGTACTTC.

This clonotype was counted at least ten times. The CDR3 DNA is TGTGCCAGCAGCCCGGGGACTAAAGGATCGAAGACCCAGTACTTC. Translated: CASSPGTKGSKTQYF. The chain carries TRBV7-3 and TRBJ2-5, with 7 bases identical to TRBD2. CDR1 and CDR2 from the germline V gene are SGHTA and FQGTGA. The CDR3 totals 15 residues. The ends lost 5 bases at V and 6 bases at J; junction bases unmatched: 12.

Many counts were recorded for this clonotype. This chain connects TRBV19 to TRBJ2-1; 7 bases map to TRBD2. CDR3 length: 15 amino acids. Germline V gene data show CDR1 as LNHDA and CDR2 as SQIVND (reference sequence). The trim removed 5 bases at V and 2 bases at J, leaving 6 bases unmatched. The CDR3 loop reads CASSFGGRTYNEQFF. The CDR3 DNA is TGTGCCAGTAGTTTCGGCGGGAGAACCTACAATGAGCAGTTCTTC. Using reference TRBV19 and TRBJ2-1 for the parts outside the CDR3, the full variable domain is DGGITQSPKYLFRKEGQNVTLSCEQNLNHDAMYWYRQDPGQGLRLIYYSQIVNDFQKGDIAEGYSVSREKKESFPLTVTSAQKNPTAFYLCASSFGGRTYNEQFFGPGTRLTVL.

This clonotype showed up just a few times. A read error may be the cause here, since a much bigger clone is one base away. The chain uses TRBV19 and TRBJ2-2, with 14 positions matching TRBD2. V dropped 8 bases and J dropped 2; count of bases not matched to a gene: 7. Germline V gene sequence: CDR1 LNHDA, CDR2 SQIVND (reference sequence). The CDR3 length is 17 residues. CDR3 protein: CASGRGLAGVNTGELFF. The CDR3 DNA reads TGTGCCAGTGGTAGGGGACTAGCGGGAGTTAACACCGGGGAGCTGTTTTTT.

This clonotype was recorded many times. V usage is TRBV4-3 and J usage is TRBJ2-7; the D is unclear. Germline CDR1 reads LGHNA; CDR2 reads YSLEER. This CDR3 has 13 residues. V lost 4 bases and J lost 4, with 11 bases in between. For the CDR3, the DNA is TGCGCCAGCAGCCTAGGGTTCCGGTACGAGCAGTACTTC. Protein product: CASSLGFRYEQYF.

This clonotype was seen ten or more times. The V call is TRBV7-3, the J call TRBJ2-1; D perhaps matches TRBD2 (6 bases). The CDR3 totals 14 residues. Trimming took 5 bases from V and 3 from J, leaving 11 bases between them. In germline, CDR1 is SGHTA, CDR2 FQGTGA. The CDR3 nucleotides are TGTGCCAGCAGCGTCGCGGGACTCTACAATGAGCAGTTCTTC. Translation gives CASSVAGLYNEQFF.

The V and J genes are TRBV9 and TRBJ2-3; perhaps TRBD1 as D (5 bases). In germline, CDR1 is SGDLS, CDR2 YYNGEE. The CDR3 length is 15 residues. V was clipped by 3 bases and J by 2 bases, with 13 bases between them. This chain's CDR3 is CASSEAGQDTDTQYF. The DNA of the CDR3 is TGTGCCAGCAGCGAGGCAGGGCAGGACACAGATACGCAGTATTTT. Combining the CDR3 with reference TRBV9 and TRBJ2-3 gives the whole variable domain DSGVTQTPKHLITATGQRVTLRCSPRSGDLSVYWYQQSLDQGLQFLIQYYNGEERAKGNILERFSAQQFPDLHSELNLSSLELGDSALYFCASSEAGQDTDTQYFGPGTRLTVL.

This clonotype appeared a few times. The V gene is TRBV5-4, the J gene TRBJ2-1; 7 bases are a match to TRBD2. The V gene's germline CDR1 is SGHNT and CDR2 YYREEE (reference sequence). The CDR3 runs to 16 residues. V trimming: 1 base; J trimming: 5 bases; junction bases outside the gene matches: 9. CDR3 protein: CASSLKNSGLNNEQFF. In DNA, the CDR3 is TGTGCCAGCAGCTTGAAAAATAGCGGGCTGAACAATGAGCAGTTCTTC.

Remarks on this clonotype: A far larger clone is only one base removed, so a read error is likely. The J gene is TRBJ2-7, the V gene TRBV5-1; D uncertain. The CDR3 is 12 amino acids. Per germline, CDR1 SGHRS and CDR2 YFSETQ. This CDR3 is CASSKDTYEQCF. The CDR3 DNA is TGCGCCAGCAGCAAAGACACCTACGAGCAGTGCTTC.

This clonotype has a count of ten or more. This chain links TRBV30 with TRBJ2-1; D uncertain. Trimming shortened V by 0 bases and J by 6 bases, and 12 bases separated the two germline ends. This CDR3 has 14 residues. In germline, CDR1 is GTSNPN, CDR2 SVGIG (reference sequence). The CDR3 DNA reads as TGTGCCTGGAGTGTGGGTGTTGCCGTCAATGAGCAGTTCTTC. Amino acid sequence: CAWSVGVAVNEQFF.

This clonotype was seen ten or more times. The chain carries TRBV19 and TRBJ2-2, with D perhaps matching TRBD2 (6 bases). From germline, CDR1 is LNHDA and CDR2 SQIVND (reference sequence). The CDR3 totals 15 residues. The ends were cut back, 7 bases at V and 3 bases at J, with 15 bases in the middle. CDR3 in DNA: TGTGCCAGTAAGGGCCGACTAGAAGACACCGGGGAGCTGTTTTTT. Translated: CASKGRLEDTGELFF.

In regard to this clonotype: A much more abundant neighbour one base away suggests this may be a read error. J is TRBJ2-7 and V is TRBV20-1; 7 bases agree with TRBD2. The germline V gene has CDR1 DFQATT and CDR2 SNEGSKA (reference sequence). This CDR3 is built from 12 residues. CDR3 sequence reads: CSARGGAGEPYF. In DNA form, the CDR3 reads TGCAGTGCTAGAGGTGGGGCGGGGGAGCCGTACTTC.

This clonotype was recorded at least ten times. The chain is built from TRBV7-9 and TRBJ2-3; unclear D gene. CDR3 size: 15 residues. Trimming stripped 5 bases from V and 1 base from J, with 13 bases between. Germline V gene lookup returns CDR1 SEHNR and CDR2 FQNEAQ (reference sequence). The CDR3 DNA sequence: TGTGCCAGCAGCCCAGGCCGCGAACGCACAGATACGCAGTATTTT. Residues: CASSPGRERTDTQYF.

The chain couples TRBV9 to TRBJ2-6; 11 nucleotides match TRBD2. The CDR3 extends over 18 amino acids. The V gene end was trimmed by 5 bases and the J gene end by 2 bases; junction bases not matched to a gene: 9. Per the germline V gene, CDR1 is SGDLS and CDR2 is YYNGEE. This CDR3 reads CASRNIAGGRPGANVLTF. CDR3 in DNA: TGTGCCAGCAGGAATATAGCGGGAGGGCGCCCTGGGGCCAACGTCCTGACTTTC.

The chain couples TRBV7-3 to TRBJ2-7; 7 bases match TRBD2. The CDR3 has 13 amino acids. The germline V gene has CDR1 SGHTA and CDR2 FQGTGA. With V trimmed by 5 bases and J by 6 bases, 7 bases remained unmatched. Here the CDR3 reads CASSPGGSCEQYF. The CDR3, as DNA: TGTGCCAGCAGCCCCGGGGGGAGCTGCGAGCAGTACTTC.

This clonotype was seen repeatedly, ten times or more. This sequence joins TRBV29-1 and TRBJ2-7, with 7 bases aligning to TRBD1. The CDR3 is made up of 15 amino acids. Losses at the gene ends were 6 bases for V and 4 bases for J; bases not matched to a gene: 15. Looked up from germline, CDR1 is SQVTM and CDR2 is ANQGSEA. CDR3 coding DNA: TGCAGCGTCCCCGGGACAGAACGCTCAGGATACGAGCAGTACTTC. It specifies CSVPGTERSGYEQYF.

A word on this clonotype: A much bigger clone sits one base away, suggesting this may be a read error. The chain has TRBV6-5 and TRBJ1-2; 7 nucleotides line up with TRBD1. Germline V gene data show CDR1 as MNHEY and CDR2 as SVGAGI. The CDR3 loop spans 15 amino acids. CDR3 residues: CASRTTGSRGYSYTF. Written as DNA, the CDR3 is TGTGCCAGCAGAACGACAGGGTCTCGTGGCTATAGCTACACCTTC.

Regarding this clonotype: Being one base from a much bigger clone, this may be a read error. The chain has TRBV14 and TRBJ2-1; TRBD2 agrees at 12 bases. The germline CDR1 and CDR2 sequences are SGHDN and FVKESK. CDR3 size: 16 residues. CDR3 nucleotide sequence: TGTGCCAGCAGCCGGTTGACTAGCGGGGGCTACAATGCGCAGTTCTTC. It yields the protein CASSRLTSGGYNAQFF.

This clonotype turned up a few times. Possible read error: a much larger clone is one base away. V is TRBV6-1 and J is TRBJ2-5, with 10 positions matching TRBD1. The V and J ends lost 5 bases and 5 bases, in that order; junction bases with no gene match: 5. The CDR3 runs to 14 residues. Germline V gene sequence: CDR1 MNHNS, CDR2 SASEGT. CDR3 nucleotides: TGTGCCAGCAGTCAGGGGACAGGGGTGGAGACCCAGTACTTC. Its protein product is CASSQGTGVETQYF.

This clonotype was recorded a few times. The chain links TRBV10-3 to TRBJ1-1; possibly TRBD1 for D (5 bases). CDR1 and CDR2 (germline): ENHRY, SYGVKD. The ends were cut back, 9 bases at V and 0 bases at J, with 14 bases in the middle. There are 14 residues in the CDR3. The CDR3 DNA reads TGTGCCATTTCCCTCGGGGCCTTGAACACTGAAGCTTTCTTT. It codes for CAISLGALNTEAFF.

This clonotype was seen many times. The V and J genes are TRBV5-1 and TRBJ2-7; D is ambiguous. Trimming cost V 5 bases and J 5 bases, with 17 bases left between them. This CDR3 is built from 14 residues. Germline CDR1 SGHRS, CDR2 YFSETQ. CDR3 DNA: TGCGCCAGCAGACTGAGGAGTCATCTAGACGAGCAGTACTTC. Translating it yields CASRLRSHLDEQYF.